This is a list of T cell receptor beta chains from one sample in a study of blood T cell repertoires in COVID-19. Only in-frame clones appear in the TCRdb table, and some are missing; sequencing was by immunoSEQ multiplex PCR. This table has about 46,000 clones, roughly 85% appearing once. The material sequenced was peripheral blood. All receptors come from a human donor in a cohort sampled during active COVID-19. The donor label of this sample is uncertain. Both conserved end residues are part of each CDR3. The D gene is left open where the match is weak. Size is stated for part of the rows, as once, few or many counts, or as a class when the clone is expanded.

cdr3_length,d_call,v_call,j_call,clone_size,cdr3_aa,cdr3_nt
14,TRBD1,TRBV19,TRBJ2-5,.,CASSGTGVYETQYF,TGTGCCAGTAGCGGGACAGGGGTGTACGAGACCCAGTACTTC
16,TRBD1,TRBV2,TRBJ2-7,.,CASSGSGTGVSYEQYF,TGTGCCAGCAGTGGGTCCGGGACAGGGGTCTCCTACGAGCAGTACTTC
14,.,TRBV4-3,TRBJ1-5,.,CASSQVRRDQPQHF,TGCGCCAGCAGCCAAGTACGCCGAGATCAGCCCCAGCATTTT
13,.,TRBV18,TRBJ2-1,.,CASSPLTDNEQFF,TGTGCCAGCTCACCCCTGACAGATAATGAGCAGTTCTTC
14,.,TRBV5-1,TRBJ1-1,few,CASSSRVLSTEAFF,TGCGCCAGCAGCTCCAGGGTGTTGAGCACTGAAGCTTTCTTT
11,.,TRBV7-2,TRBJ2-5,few,CASRLAETQYF,TGTGCCAGCCGTCTAGCTGAGACCCAGTACTTC
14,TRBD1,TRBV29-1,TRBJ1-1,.,CSVVRGTVGTEAFF,TGCAGCGTCGTCAGGGGGACGGTTGGCACTGAAGCTTTCTTT
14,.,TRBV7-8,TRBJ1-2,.,CASSLAEGNYGYTF,TGTGCCAGCAGCTTAGCGGAGGGTAACTATGGCTACACCTTC
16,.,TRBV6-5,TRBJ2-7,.,CASSYSQGTLSYEQYF,TGTGCCAGCAGTTACTCACAGGGCACCTTATCCTACGAGCAGTACTTC
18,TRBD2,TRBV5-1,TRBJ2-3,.,CASSNGTRGGAVTDTQYF,TGCGCCAGCAGCAACGGGACTCGCGGGGGGGCAGTCACAGATACGCAGTATTTT
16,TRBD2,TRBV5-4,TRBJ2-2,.,CASSRTGGGNTGELFF,TGTGCCAGCAGCCGCACCGGGGGGGGAAACACCGGGGAGCTGTTTTTT
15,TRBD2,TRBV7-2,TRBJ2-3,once,CASSPAGGPADTQYF,TGTGCCAGCAGCCCAGCGGGGGGGCCAGCAGATACGCAGTATTTT
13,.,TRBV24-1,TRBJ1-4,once,CATGAGRTGKLFF,TGTGCCACCGGGGCCGGGCGAACGGGAAAACTGTTTTTT
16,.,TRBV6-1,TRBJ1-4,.,CASSEWAGMANEKLFF,TGTGCCAGCAGTGAATGGGCCGGGATGGCTAATGAAAAACTGTTTTTT
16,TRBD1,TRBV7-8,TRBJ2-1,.,CASSLGGTGGFNEQFF,TGTGCCAGCAGCTTAGGGGGGACAGGGGGGTTTAATGAGCAGTTCTTC
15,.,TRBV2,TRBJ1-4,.,CASRWTVATNEKLFF,TGTGCCAGCAGATGGACAGTTGCAACTAATGAAAAACTGTTTTTT
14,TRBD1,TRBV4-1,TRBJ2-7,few,CASSQGSGGNEQYF,TGCGCCAGCAGCCAAGGTTCAGGGGGCAACGAGCAGTACTTC
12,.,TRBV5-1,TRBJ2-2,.,CASSLDHGELFF,TGCGCCAGCAGCTTGGATCACGGGGAGCTGTTTTTT
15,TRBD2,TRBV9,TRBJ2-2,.,CASSVGGGRTGELFF,TGTGCCAGCAGCGTAGGCGGGGGGCGCACCGGGGAGCTGTTTTTT
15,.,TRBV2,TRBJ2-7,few,CASQVSGLQGDEQYF,TGTGCCAGCCAGGTGTCCGGACTACAAGGGGACGAGCAGTACTTC
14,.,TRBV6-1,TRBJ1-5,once,CASSESRGFGPQHF,TGTGCCAGCAGTGAATCCAGGGGCTTTGGGCCCCAGCATTTT
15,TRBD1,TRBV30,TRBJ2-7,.,CAWSFPGQGRWEQYF,TGTGCCTGGAGTTTTCCGGGACAGGGTCGGTGGGAGCAGTACTTC
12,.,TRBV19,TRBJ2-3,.,CATASGADTQYF,TGTGCCACCGCGTCGGGGGCAGATACGCAGTATTTT
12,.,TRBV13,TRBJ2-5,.,CASSLYLETQYF,TGTGCCAGCAGCCTTTACTTGGAGACCCAGTACTTC
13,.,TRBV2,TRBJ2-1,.,CASSVKTGGEQFF,TGTGCCAGCAGTGTTAAAACCGGGGGTGAGCAGTTCTTC
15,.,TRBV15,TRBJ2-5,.,CATSGEGTYQETQYF,TGTGCCACCAGCGGGGAAGGGACATACCAAGAGACCCAGTACTTC
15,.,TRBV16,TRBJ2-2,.,CASSRLGAGTGELFF,TGTGCCAGCAGCCGACTGGGGGCAGGGACCGGGGAGCTGTTTTTT
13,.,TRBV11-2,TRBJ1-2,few,CASSLGPGDGYTF,TGTGCCAGCAGCTTAGGACCCGGAGATGGCTACACCTTC
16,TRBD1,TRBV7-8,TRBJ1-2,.,CASSPSGTAANYGYTF,TGTGCCAGCAGCCCTAGCGGGACAGCCGCTAACTATGGCTACACCTTC
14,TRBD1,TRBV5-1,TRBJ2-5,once,CASSLGTGGETQYF,TGCGCCAGCAGCTTAGGGACAGGGGGAGAGACCCAGTACTTC
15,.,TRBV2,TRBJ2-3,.,CASGARALSTDTQYF,TGTGCCAGCGGTGCGAGGGCCTTAAGCACAGATACGCAGTATTTT
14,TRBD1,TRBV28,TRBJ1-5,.,CASSLSTGVRPQHF,TGTGCCAGCAGTTTATCGACAGGGGTTCGGCCCCAGCATTTT